Presented here are 19 T cell receptor beta chains from one specimen sequenced in a study of OX40 agonist ivuxolimab in advanced cancers. Profiling relied on immunoSEQ multiplex PCR, and the TCRdb table lists in-frame clones only, not all of them. Among around 150,000 clones listed, around 93% were seen once. The input for sequencing was CD4+ or CD8+ T cells sorted from blood, taken in a trial of the OX40 agonist ivuxolimab. These receptor sequences come from an adult with an advanced solid tumor such as melanoma, head and neck, liver or kidney cancer.

The V and J genes are TRBV5-1 and TRBJ1-2, with D tentatively TRBD1 (5 bases). The CDR3 contains 11 residues. Trimming took off 3 bases at V and 6 bases at J, with 6 bases between the two ends. The germline V gene encodes CDR1 SGHRS and CDR2 YFSETQ. The DNA for the CDR3 is TGCGCCAGCAGCTGGGGGGATGGCTACACCTTC. This translates into CASSWGDGYTF.

This chain joins TRBV7-2 and TRBJ2-6, with D possibly TRBD2 on 5 matching bases. CDR3 length: 17 amino acids. V shed 5 bases and J shed 3 bases, with 17 bases lying between them. Germline values: CDR1 SGHTA, CDR2 FQGNSA. CDR3 nucleotides: TGTGCCAGCAGCCGGGTAGGAGGTCTATATGGGGCCAACGTCCTGACTTTC. Translating it yields CASSRVGGLYGANVLTF.

The chain recombines TRBV11-2 with TRBJ2-4, with 9 nucleotides matching TRBD1. This CDR3 contains 17 residues. The V gene end was trimmed by 3 bases and the J gene end by 1 base; junction bases not matched to a gene: 7. Germline values: CDR1 SGHAT, CDR2 FQNNGV. The CDR3 DNA follows: TGTGCCAGCAGCTTTAGCACAGGGGGCAAGGCCAAAAACATTCAGTACTTC. Protein sequence: CASSFSTGGKAKNIQYF.

The chain is built from TRBV7-2 and TRBJ2-5, with D perhaps given as TRBD1 or TRBD2 (5 bases each). Germline V gene sequence: CDR1 SGHTA, CDR2 FQGNSA. With 5 bases removed from V and 5 bases from J, the gap between germline ends came to 18 bases. This CDR3 spans 15 amino acids. CDR3 residues: CASSQSGTSGETQYF. CDR3 DNA: TGTGCCAGCAGCCAATCCGGGACGTCTGGCGAGACCCAGTACTTC.

This chain uses TRBV7-8 with TRBJ2-7; 8 bases are shared with TRBD2. The V segment lost 1 base and the J segment 9 bases; nucleotides outside the gene matches: 2. The CDR3 is 12 amino acids. Per the germline V gene, CDR1 is SGHVS and CDR2 is FQNEAQ. The CDR3 is CASSLVAGGQYF. In DNA, the CDR3 is TGTGCCAGCAGCTTAGTGGCGGGGGGGCAGTACTTC.

The genes are TRBV6-1 and TRBJ1-1; 7 nucleotides agree with TRBD1. The CDR3 consists of 14 residues. Unmatched junction bases numbered 3, after V lost 4 bases and J lost 1 base. The V gene's germline CDR1 is MNHNS and CDR2 SASEGT. The CDR3 nucleotides read TGTGCCAGCAGTGCTCGACAGGGGAACACTGAAGCTTTCTTT. It is translated as CASSARQGNTEAFF.

This sequence joins TRBV18 and TRBJ1-4; a weak D match, TRBD1 (6 bases). The CDR3 covers 16 residues. V lost 2 bases to trimming and J lost 3 bases, with 13 bases between them. CDR1 is KGHSH and CDR2 is LQKENI in the germline V gene. This CDR3 is CASSPITGSSNEKLFF. The DNA for the CDR3 is TGTGCCAGCTCACCAATTACAGGGAGTTCTAATGAAAAACTGTTTTTT.

The J gene is TRBJ1-5, the V gene TRBV5-6; D remains ambiguous. CDR3 length: 16 residues. Trimming took off 2 bases at V and 0 bases at J, with 12 bases between the two ends. Germline V CDR1 and CDR2: SGHDT, YYEEEE. The CDR3 nucleotides are TGTGCCAGCAGCTTCCGAGGAGTATATAGCAATCAGCCCCAGCATTTT. Its translation is CASSFRGVYSNQPQHF.

V and J are TRBV18 and TRBJ1-1; D is uncertain. V was clipped by 3 bases and J by 6 bases, with 17 bases between them. The germline gives CDR1 KGHSH, CDR2 LQKENI. The CDR3 sequence is 15 residues long. CDR3 amino acids: CASSPFDGIRAEAFF. The CDR3 DNA sequence: TGTGCCAGCTCACCCTTCGACGGGATTCGGGCTGAAGCTTTCTTT.

The chain uses TRBV27 and TRBJ2-5, with D perhaps matching TRBD1 (6 bases). The germline V and J ends were trimmed by 6 bases and 6 bases, with 23 bases remaining between them. This CDR3 spans 16 amino acids. Germline V gene lookup returns CDR1 MNHEY and CDR2 SMNVEV (reference sequence). The CDR3 sequence: CASSPHRQVELKTQYF. CDR3 DNA sequence: TGTGCCAGCAGCCCTCACCGACAGGTCGAACTGAAGACCCAGTACTTC.

This chain uses TRBV6-6 with TRBJ2-7, with D unresolved. The germline V and J ends were trimmed by 0 bases and 0 bases, with 12 bases remaining between them. From germline, CDR1 is MNHNY and CDR2 SVGAGI (reference sequence). The CDR3 contains 16 residues. The CDR3 sequence: CASSYSWRSSSYEQYF. DNA of the CDR3: TGTGCCAGCAGTTACTCGTGGCGGAGTAGCTCCTACGAGCAGTACTTC.

V is TRBV15 and J is TRBJ2-6, with TRBD1 as a possible D gene (6 bases). Trimming removed 4 bases from V and 0 bases from J, with 10 bases in between. CDR1 is LNHNV and CDR2 is YYDKDF in the germline V gene (reference sequence). CDR3 length equals 16 residues. The CDR3 loop is CATSKQGSSGANVLTF. For the CDR3, the DNA is TGTGCCACCAGCAAACAGGGCTCCTCTGGGGCCAACGTCCTGACTTTC.

Remarks on this clone: Other DNA variants within this sample encode the same CDR3. The genes are TRBV28 and TRBJ1-1; tentatively, D is TRBD1 (6 bases). The V end lost 7 bases, the J end lost 4 bases, and 19 bases lay between the germline ends. This CDR3 is built from 15 residues. CDR1 is MDHEN and CDR2 is SYDVKM in the germline V gene. CDR3 in amino acids: CASTSGGGGGTEAFF. The CDR3 DNA reads TGTGCCAGCACATCGGGGGGCGGGGGGGGCACTGAAGCTTTCTTT.

The V and J genes are TRBV4-3 and TRBJ2-5; D perhaps matches TRBD2 (6 bases). Trimming left V 2 bases short and J 4 bases short, with 17 bases between. CDR1 and CDR2 from the germline V gene are LGHNA and YSLEER. This CDR3 is 16 amino acids long. In nucleotides, the CDR3 is TGCGCCAGCAGCCAAACACGGGGAGGAATTGGAGAGACCCAGTACTTC. This encodes CASSQTRGGIGETQYF.

The J gene is TRBJ2-1, the V gene TRBV5-1; D gene unclear. V was trimmed by 4 bases and J by 10 bases, leaving 18 bases between them. The germline CDR1 and CDR2 sequences are SGHRS and YFSETQ. The CDR3 length is 14 residues. DNA for the CDR3: TGCGCCAGCAGCCCCCCCGTCCGAAGCGAAGAGCAGTTCTTC. Translated, it gives CASSPPVRSEEQFF.

V usage is TRBV5-4 and J usage is TRBJ2-5, with 8 positions matching TRBD1. This CDR3 contains 13 residues. The germline V gene has CDR1 SGHNT and CDR2 YYREEE (reference sequence). V shed 0 bases, J shed 9 bases, and the junction held 4 bases outside the gene matches. This chain's CDR3 is CASSLGQGLSQYF. CDR3 DNA sequence: TGTGCCAGCAGCTTGGGACAGGGGTTGTCCCAGTACTTC.

The chain has TRBV10-3 and TRBJ1-5; 11 bases are shared with TRBD1. J was trimmed by 4 bases and V by 11 bases; bases with no gene match: 7. Germline values: CDR1 ENHRY, CDR2 SYGVKD. This CDR3 contains 14 residues. CDR3 protein: CAVGTGGGNQPQHF. CDR3 nucleotides: TGTGCCGTTGGGACAGGGGGTGGAAATCAGCCCCAGCATTTT.

The CDR3 sequence is CASSPDTSSYNEQFF. The DNA for the CDR3 is TGTGCCAGCAGCCCGGACACCTCCTCCTACAATGAGCAGTTCTTC. The rearrangement joins TRBV7-7 to TRBJ2-1, with TRBD1 as a possible D gene (5 bases). Germline V gene lookup returns CDR1 SSHAT and CDR2 FNYEAQ (reference sequence). V lost 5 bases, J lost 0 bases, and 11 bases lay in between. CDR3 size: 15 residues.

The chain couples TRBV28 to TRBJ1-4; TRBD1 might be the D (6 bases). V dropped 5 bases and J dropped 10 bases, with 20 bases sitting between them. CDR1 and CDR2 from the germline V gene are MDHEN and SYDVKM. CDR3 length equals 15 residues. The CDR3 DNA reads TGTGCCAGCAGTAATACAGGTTACCTAGGGGGAAAACTGTTTTTT. Protein product: CASSNTGYLGGKLFF.